This T cell receptor (beta chain) originates from a study of CD4+ T cells in melanoma. Regarding the study as a whole: CD8+ T cell, macrophage and B cell function reportedly correlated with neoantigen-specific CD4+ T cells. Neoantigen-specific CD4+ T cells in melanoma reportedly had diverse differentiation states.

Method: immunoSEQ multiplex PCR; TCRdb's copy keeps in-frame clones and lacks some. The data contain approximately 110,000 clones, 92% of them singletons. Comment on this clone: Antigen unknown.

The receptor comes from a human donor with melanoma. Sequencing was performed on peripheral blood.

The CDR3 region has the DNA TGTGCCAGCAGCTTAATTCGGTCGAATGAGCAGTTCTTC. Its protein product is CASSLIRSNEQFF. V usage is TRBV7-2 and J usage is TRBJ2-1; D unresolved. V was shortened by 2 bases and J by 7 bases, with 9 bases between the two germline ends. The CDR3 consists of 13 residues. Germline CDR1 SGHTA, CDR2 FQGNSA.